Described below is a single TCR beta chain sequence and its context. Its target is not known. Documented time point: week 23, last vaccination. Doses of 300 ug of mutant IDH1 20-mer peptide were given with topical imiquimod. The donor cohort comprised cases of new WHO grade 3 or 4 IDH1-mutant, ATRX-lost astrocytoma. The assay was immunoSEQ multiplex PCR, and TCRdb's table has in-frame clones only and misses some. Of about 20,000 clones listed, more than 75% are singletons. The source of the sample is a study of a mutant IDH1 vaccine in newly diagnosed glioma. The CDR3 covers 16 residues. The specimen was PBMCs, collected from a glioma patient whose treatment included an IDH1 peptide vaccine. This clonotype was sampled from a man between 25 and 39 years old with glioma. The chain employs TRBV21-1 and TRBJ2-3; the D call in the table, TRBD2, was not verified against the DNA. TRBV21-1 corresponds to a pseudogene. The chain's CDR3 is CASTYKAAGLTDTQYF. DNA for the CDR3: TGTGCCAGCACCTATAAAGCGGCGGGTCTCACAGATACGCAGTATTTT.